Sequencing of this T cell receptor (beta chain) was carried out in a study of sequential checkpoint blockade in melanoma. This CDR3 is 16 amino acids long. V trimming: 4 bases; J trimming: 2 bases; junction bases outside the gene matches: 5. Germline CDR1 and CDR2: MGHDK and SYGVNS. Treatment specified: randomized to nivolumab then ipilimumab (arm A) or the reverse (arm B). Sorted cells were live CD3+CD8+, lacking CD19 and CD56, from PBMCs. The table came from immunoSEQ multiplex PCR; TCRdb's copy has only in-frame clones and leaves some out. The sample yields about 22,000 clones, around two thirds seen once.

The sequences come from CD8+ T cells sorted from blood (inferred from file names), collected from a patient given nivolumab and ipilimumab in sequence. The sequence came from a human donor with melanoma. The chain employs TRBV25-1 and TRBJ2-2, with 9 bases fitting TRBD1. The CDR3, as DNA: TGTGCCAGCAGTGTGGACAGGGGTTTTAACACCGGGGAGCTGTTTTTT. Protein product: CASSVDRGFNTGELFF. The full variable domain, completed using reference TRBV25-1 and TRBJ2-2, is EADIYQTPRYLVIGTGKKITLECSQTMGHDKMYWYQQDPGMELHLIHYSYGVNSTEKGDLSSESTVSRIRTEHFPLTLESARPSHTSQYLCASSVDRGFNTGELFFGEGSRLTVL.